This TCR beta chain was retrieved from a study of radiotherapy plus CTLA-4 blockade in lung cancer. Study background: Among enrolled patients, under 20% responded and roughly 30% achieved disease control. Points from the study as a whole: The best predictor of response was reported to be early blood T cell clone dynamics, with interferon-beta.

Each patient with chemo-refractory metastatic non-small-cell lung cancer was treated with focal radiation plus CTLA-4 blockade using ipilimumab. The germline V gene has CDR1 SSHAT and CDR2 FNYEAQ (reference sequence). After removal of 6 bases from V and 4 bases from J, the junction contained 14 bases not matched to a gene. CDR3 length: 17 residues. The repertoire was sequenced with immunoSEQ multiplex PCR; TCRdb's copy has only in-frame clones and lacks some. The sample yields almost 55,000 clones, around 85% seen once. As for this clone: Its target is not known.

The material sequenced was peripheral blood, taken from a patient treated with radiotherapy plus ipilimumab. The TCR sequence derives from a human donor with non-small cell lung cancer who had a partial response to radiotherapy plus ipilimumab. The chain joins TRBV7-7 to TRBJ2-7, with 11 bases matching TRBD1. The CDR3, as DNA: TGTGCCAGCAGTGGGGAAAGGACAGGGGGCGAGCGGTACGAGCAGTACTTC. Its translation: CASSGERTGGERYEQYF.